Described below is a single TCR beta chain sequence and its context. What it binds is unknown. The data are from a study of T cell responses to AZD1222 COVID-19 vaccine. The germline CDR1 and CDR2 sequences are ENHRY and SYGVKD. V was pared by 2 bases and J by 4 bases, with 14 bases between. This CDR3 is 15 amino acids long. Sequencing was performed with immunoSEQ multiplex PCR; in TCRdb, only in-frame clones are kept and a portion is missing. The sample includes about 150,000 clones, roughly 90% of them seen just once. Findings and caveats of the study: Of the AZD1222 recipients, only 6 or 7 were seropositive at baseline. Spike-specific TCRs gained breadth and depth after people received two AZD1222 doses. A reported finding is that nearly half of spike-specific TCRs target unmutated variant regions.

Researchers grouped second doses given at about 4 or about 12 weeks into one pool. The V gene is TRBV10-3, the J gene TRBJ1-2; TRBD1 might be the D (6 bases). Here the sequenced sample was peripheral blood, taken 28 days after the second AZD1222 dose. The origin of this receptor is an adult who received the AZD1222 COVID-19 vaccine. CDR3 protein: CAISEAQGVFYGYTF. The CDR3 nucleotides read TGTGCCATCAGTGAGGCACAGGGAGTTTTCTATGGCTACACCTTC.